The 27 T cell receptor beta chains below were found in one sample sequenced in a study of a mutant IDH1 vaccine in newly diagnosed glioma. Time point defined: week 11, during vaccination. Topical imiquimod was applied with each vaccine dose, which held 300 ug of mutant IDH1 20-mer peptide. No antigen is known for these receptors. The method was immunoSEQ multiplex PCR; TCRdb's version includes in-frame clones alone and lacks a portion of them. The table has 110,000 or so clones, under 90% seen once; the top ten hold roughly 0.61%. The input for sequencing was PBMCs, taken from a glioma patient whose treatment included an IDH1 peptide vaccine. These TCRs come from a woman in her forties or fifties with glioma.

The chain carries TRBV28 and TRBJ2-1, with TRBD2 identical over 9 bases. The germline gives CDR1 MDHEN, CDR2 SYDVKM. The CDR3 is 17 residues long. The trim removed 6 bases at V and 1 base at J, leaving 10 bases unmatched. Here the CDR3 reads CASSRPGGGGSYNEQFF. The CDR3 bases are TGTGCCAGCAGCCGCCCAGGCGGGGGGGGATCCTACAATGAGCAGTTCTTC.

This clone was observed a few times. The CDR3 reads CASSRSVLIFSSGANVLTF. The CDR3 DNA follows: TGTGCCAGCAGTCGGTCTGTCCTGATATTCAGCTCTGGGGCCAACGTCCTGACTTTC. The chain joins TRBV2 to TRBJ2-6; D is ambiguous. Germline assignment: CDR1 SNHLY and CDR2 FYNNEI. The CDR3 loop spans 19 amino acids. Trimming pared 5 bases from V and 0 bases from J, leaving 20 bases between.

The rearrangement joins TRBV13 to TRBJ2-2; 13 bases fit TRBD2. V shed 2 bases, J shed 9 bases, and the junction held 9 bases outside the gene matches. The V gene's germline CDR1 is PRHDT and CDR2 FYEKMQ (reference sequence). The CDR3 length is 17 residues. DNA of the CDR3: TGTGCCAGCAGCTTACCTCCACTAGCGGGAGGGCCCTGGGAGCTGTTTTTT. It codes for CASSLPPLAGGPWELFF.

The V gene is TRBV5-4, the J gene TRBJ2-7; either TRBD1 or TRBD2 may supply D (5 bases each). Looked up from germline, CDR1 is SGHNT and CDR2 is YYREEE (reference sequence). This CDR3 is built from 14 residues. Trimming stripped 0 bases from V and 7 bases from J, with 14 bases between. In nucleotides, the CDR3 is TGTGCCAGCAGCTTGGATCAGGGAGCAAGGGAGCAGTACTTC. It yields the protein CASSLDQGAREQYF.

This chain uses TRBV18 with TRBJ1-4, with D maybe TRBD1 (6 bases). The CDR3 covers 16 residues. Trimming pared 6 bases from V and 3 bases from J, leaving 17 bases between. In germline, CDR1 is KGHSH, CDR2 LQKENI. CDR3 nucleotides: TGTGCCAGCTCTTCTAGGACAGCCCGACCTAATGAAAAACTGTTTTTT. It is translated as CASSSRTARPNEKLFF.

Only a few counts were recorded for this clone. The gene calls are TRBV10-1 and TRBJ1-6; 9 bases agree with TRBD1. Germline CDR1 reads WNHNN; CDR2 reads SYGVQD (reference sequence). The CDR3 contains 14 residues. V lost 8 bases, J lost 7 bases, and 6 bases stayed unmatched. CDR3 sequence (DNA): TGCGCCAGCTCCTCCGGGACAGGGAATTCACCCCTCCACTTT. This gives the protein CASSSGTGNSPLHF.

CDR3 bases: TGTGCCAGCAAACCAACGGGACAGACTGACTATGGCTACACCTTC. This codes for CASKPTGQTDYGYTF. V and J are TRBV6-6 and TRBJ1-2; 7 bases align to TRBD1. V was clipped by 7 bases and J by 3 bases; unmatched bases: 11. CDR3 size: 15 residues. Per the germline V gene, CDR1 is MNHNY and CDR2 is SVGAGI (reference sequence).

The chain couples TRBV28 to TRBJ2-5; 7 bases are a match to TRBD2. CDR1 and CDR2 from the germline V gene are MDHEN and SYDVKM. The CDR3 runs to 12 residues. V shed 6 bases, J shed 5 bases, and the junction held 3 bases outside the gene matches. This chain's CDR3 is CASRLAGETQYF. CDR3 DNA sequence: TGTGCCAGCAGGTTAGCGGGCGAGACCCAGTACTTC. The full variable domain, its missing parts supplied by reference TRBV28 and TRBJ2-5, is DVKVTQSSRYLVKRTGEKVFLECVQDMDHENMFWYRQDPGLGLRLIYFSYDVKMKEKGDIPEGYSVSREKKERFSLILESASTNQTSMYLCASRLAGETQYFGPGTRLLVL.

V usage is TRBV28 and J usage is TRBJ2-3, with 8 nucleotides matching TRBD1. CDR3 size: 16 residues. Germline-derived CDR1 and CDR2 are MDHEN and SYDVKM. J was trimmed by 4 bases and V by 2 bases; bases with no gene match: 8. In DNA, the CDR3 is TGTGCCAGCAGTTTAGACAGGGGAATAGGTGCAGATACGCAGTATTTT. As protein: CASSLDRGIGADTQYF.

V gene TRBV5-4 combines with J gene TRBJ2-7; TRBD1 agrees at 7 bases. This CDR3 is built from 14 residues. V shed 4 bases and J 3 bases; nucleotides not matched to a gene: 7. Germline CDR1 and CDR2: SGHNT and YYREEE (reference sequence). CDR3 residues: CASSVRTGGYEQYF. The CDR3 bases are TGTGCCAGCAGCGTGCGGACAGGAGGCTACGAGCAGTACTTC. The full variable domain, rest sourced from reference TRBV5-4 and TRBJ2-7, is ETGVTQSPTHLIKTRGQQVTLRCSSQSGHNTVSWYQQALGQGPQFIFQYYREEENGRGNFPPRFSGLQFPNYSSELNVNALELDDSALYLCASSVRTGGYEQYFGPGTRLTVT.

This clone occurred a few times. The CDR3 sequence is CASSSLATTSEQFF. The CDR3 bases are TGTGCCAGCAGCTCTTTAGCGACCACTTCGGAGCAGTTCTTC. The chain carries TRBV5-6 and TRBJ2-1; possibly TRBD2 for D (5 bases). V was shortened by 3 bases and J by 10 bases, with 17 bases between the two germline ends. The CDR3 runs to 14 residues. The V gene's germline CDR1 is SGHDT and CDR2 YYEEEE. Drawing the rest from reference TRBV5-6 and TRBJ2-1, the complete variable domain is DAGVTQSPTHLIKTRGQQVTLRCSPKSGHDTVSWYQQALGQGPQFIFQYYEEEERQRGNFPDRFSGHQFPNYSSELNVNALLLGDSALYLCASSSLATTSEQFFGPGTRLTVL.

The sample holds one count of this clone. V and J are TRBV19 and TRBJ2-2; 8 nucleotides align to TRBD1. J was trimmed by 2 bases and V by 5 bases; bases with no gene match: 7. This CDR3 region has 16 residues. CDR1 LNHDA and CDR2 SQIVND come from the germline V gene (reference sequence). CDR3 protein: CASSGRTGYNTGELFF. CDR3 nucleotide sequence: TGTGCCAGTAGTGGTCGGACAGGGTATAACACCGGGGAGCTGTTTTTT.

This clone was counted between two and nine times. V and J are TRBV5-6 and TRBJ2-7, with 7 bases fitting TRBD2. The CDR3 length is 15 residues. The trim removed 4 bases at V and 0 bases at J, leaving 7 bases unmatched. CDR1 and CDR2 from the germline V gene are SGHDT and YYEEEE. The CDR3 here is CASSLIAGNSYEQYF. The CDR3 nucleotides are TGTGCCAGCAGCCTTATAGCGGGTAACTCCTACGAGCAGTACTTC.

On this clone itself: Mismatch with germline at one junction end may stem from a read error. This sequence joins TRBV7-8 and TRBJ1-1, with 8 bases aligning to TRBD1. Germline loops: CDR1 SGHVS, CDR2 FQNEAQ. The CDR3 runs 12 residues. The chain's CDR3 is CASSSTGTGQRF. The DNA for the CDR3 is TGTGCCAGCAGCTCGACTGGGACAGGCCAAAGATTT.

This clone was detected once. The chain combines TRBV10-3 with TRBJ2-5; 12 bases are shared with TRBD1. Gene TRBJ2-7 matches the end of the DNA better, so the J call may be wrong. Germline lookup yields CDR1 ENHRY and CDR2 SYGVKD. The CDR3 loop spans 15 amino acids. The CDR3: CAISDPGQGAYEQYF. The CDR3 bases are TGTGCCATCAGTGACCCGGGACAGGGGGCATACGAGCAGTACTTC.

This chain connects TRBV28 to TRBJ1-1, with D uncertain. This CDR3 is built from 14 residues. The V end was cut by 1 base, the J end by 1 base, with 7 bases between. Germline V gene lookup returns CDR1 MDHEN and CDR2 SYDVKM. CDR3 loop: CASSLSIWNTEAFF. The CDR3 DNA follows: TGTGCCAGCAGTTTATCTATCTGGAACACTGAAGCTTTCTTT. Supplemented by reference TRBV28 and TRBJ1-1, the full variable domain reads DVKVTQSSRYLVKRTGEKVFLECVQDMDHENMFWYRQDPGLGLRLIYFSYDVKMKEKGDIPEGYSVSREKKERFSLILESASTNQTSMYLCASSLSIWNTEAFFGQGTRLTVV.

The sample holds one count of this clone. The rearrangement links TRBV5-4 to TRBJ2-3; perhaps D is TRBD1 or TRBD2 (5 bases each). Germline-derived CDR1 and CDR2 are SGHNT and YYREEE (reference sequence). Trimming took off 3 bases at V and 0 bases at J, with 11 bases between the two ends. The CDR3 loop spans 15 amino acids. In DNA, the CDR3 is TGTGCCAGCAGCTCGGGACGCTTAAGCACAGATACGCAGTATTTT. Encoded protein: CASSSGRLSTDTQYF. Full variable domain (missing parts from reference TRBV5-4 and TRBJ2-3): ETGVTQSPTHLIKTRGQQVTLRCSSQSGHNTVSWYQQALGQGPQFIFQYYREEENGRGNFPPRFSGLQFPNYSSELNVNALELDDSALYLCASSSGRLSTDTQYFGPGTRLTVL.

The V and J genes are TRBV18 and TRBJ2-2, with D perhaps TRBD1 (5 bases). V lost 3 bases and J 2 bases, leaving 10 bases between the germline ends. This CDR3 contains 15 residues. In germline, CDR1 is KGHSH, CDR2 LQKENI. The chain's CDR3 is CASSPRTLNTGELFF. For the CDR3, the DNA is TGTGCCAGCTCACCCCGGACACTCAACACCGGGGAGCTGTTTTTT. Full variable domain (rest looked up from reference TRBV18 and TRBJ2-2): NAGVMQNPRHLVRRRGQEARLRCSPMKGHSHVYWYRQLPEEGLKFMVYLQKENIIDESGMPKERFSAEFPKEGPSILRIQQVVRGDSAAYFCASSPRTLNTGELFFGEGSRLTVL.

This clone was seen a single time. CDR3 DNA sequence: TGCGCCAGCAGCTTGGGGGGGACGCTGGTGGGCAATGAGCAGTTCTTC. As protein: CASSLGGTLVGNEQFF. This chain joins TRBV5-1 and TRBJ2-1; D may correspond to TRBD1 or TRBD2 (5 bases each). Trimming left V 0 bases short and J 6 bases short, with 16 bases between. CDR3 length: 16 amino acids. Germline-derived CDR1 and CDR2 are SGHRS and YFSETQ.

The chain is built from TRBV7-3 and TRBJ2-3; D is ambiguous. V gave up 0 bases and J gave up 6 bases, with 7 bases separating them. Germline CDR1 SGHTA, CDR2 FQGTGA. CDR3 length: 13 residues. This CDR3 reads CASSLTGTDTQYF. For the CDR3, the DNA is TGTGCCAGCAGCTTAACCGGAACCGATACGCAGTATTTT.

J is TRBJ2-1 and V is TRBV4-1, with TRBD2 matching over 15 bases. This CDR3 has 19 residues. Germline CDR1 MGHRA, CDR2 YSYEKL. V dropped 0 bases and J dropped 4; count of bases not matched to a gene: 7. CDR3 protein: CASSQEGGLAGGFYNEQFF. CDR3 in DNA: TGCGCCAGCAGCCAAGAAGGAGGACTAGCGGGGGGGTTTTACAATGAGCAGTTCTTC.

Written as DNA, the CDR3 is TGTGCCAGCAGCCCAACACAGGAGGGTCACGAGCAGTACTTC. Amino acid sequence: CASSPTQEGHEQYF. The chain couples TRBV7-3 to TRBJ2-7; possibly TRBD2 for D (6 bases). This CDR3 is built from 14 residues. Germline V lookup: CDR1 SGHTA, CDR2 FQGTGA. Deletions cut 5 bases from V and 5 bases from J, with 16 bases between.

The gene calls are TRBV5-6 and TRBJ1-2; D may be TRBD1 (5 bases). From germline, CDR1 is SGHDT and CDR2 YYEEEE. The CDR3 length is 19 residues. V was cut by 0 bases and J by 5 bases, with 26 bases left in between. CDR3 sequence (DNA): TGTGCCAGCAGCTTGGACAGGTCAGGGTCACAGTCTCCGGATTATGGCTACACCTTC. This sequence encodes CASSLDRSGSQSPDYGYTF.

V gene TRBV11-2 combines with J gene TRBJ2-7; the match to TRBD1 covers 7 bases. Germline lookup yields CDR1 SGHAT and CDR2 FQNNGV. The CDR3 runs to 15 residues. V lost 3 bases, J lost 0 bases, and 5 bases stayed unmatched. In nucleotides, the CDR3 is TGTGCCAGCAGCTTCTTAGGACAGGTCTCCTACGAGCAGTACTTC. Its translation: CASSFLGQVSYEQYF.

The chain carries TRBV27 and TRBJ2-7; no reliable D call. CDR3 length: 13 amino acids. Germline CDR1 reads MNHEY; CDR2 reads SMNVEV (reference sequence). V lost 5 bases and J lost 1, with 9 bases in between. The CDR3, as DNA: TGTGCCAGCAGTACAAAAATATCCTACGAGCAGTACTTC. Translating gives CASSTKISYEQYF.

The chain links TRBV10-3 to TRBJ2-1; a weak D match, TRBD2 (6 bases). V was pared by 4 bases and J by 0 bases, with 19 bases between. CDR3 length: 18 residues. Germline CDR1 ENHRY, CDR2 SYGVKD. CDR3 loop: CAISGAPDYKSSYNEQFF. The CDR3 DNA is TGTGCCATCAGTGGGGCACCGGACTACAAGAGCTCCTACAATGAGCAGTTCTTC.

The CDR3 loop reads CASSPGSGANVLTF. The CDR3 DNA is TGTGCCAGCAGCCCAGGTTCTGGGGCCAACGTCCTGACTTTC. The chain is built from TRBV11-3 and TRBJ2-6; no reliable D call. V dropped 5 bases and J dropped 1 base, with 6 bases sitting between them. The CDR3 runs to 14 residues. CDR1 and CDR2 (germline): SGHNT, YENEEA.